What follows describes a single T cell receptor (beta chain). The antigen is unknown. This entry comes from a study of Ad26.COV2.S vaccination and SARS-CoV-2 variants. Study overall: Ad26.COV2.S given intramuscularly, once or twice 56 days apart. General study findings and limits: Total T cell responses were possibly underestimated by TCR breadth and depth analyses.

Measured with immunoSEQ multiplex PCR; TCRdb has only the in-frame clones, and not every one. The sample shows about 480,000 clones, around 90% of them seen only once. The treatment: around 19 received Ad26.COV2.S at low or high dose, single or two shots; a few received placebo; per-sample allocation not given. Material that was analyzed had been drawn on day 63 after the first vaccine or placebo injection. Vaccination employed an Ad26 vector expressing the Wuhan-strain SARS-CoV-2 spike. J lost 3 bases, V lost 2 bases, and 9 bases had no gene match. Germline V gene lookup returns CDR1 SGHRS and CDR2 YFSETQ. The CDR3 covers 16 residues.

The sequence was collected from a person aged 18-60 years who received the Ad26.COV2.S COVID-19 vaccine or a placebo. The chain is built from TRBV5-1 and TRBJ2-7, with 9 bases that match TRBD1. Source: peripheral blood, taken in a trial of Ad26.COV2.S vaccine versus placebo. The CDR3 coding sequence is TGCGCCAGCAGCTTAACTCCGGGACAGGGAAACTACGAGCAGTACTTC. Translation: CASSLTPGQGNYEQYF.